What follows describes a single TCR beta chain. As yet, its antigen is unknown. Clones were sequenced by immunoSEQ multiplex PCR, and TCRdb holds only the in-frame ones, with some missing. This sample yields some 40,000 clones, of which around 77% are seen a single time; roughly 22% belongs to the top ten. This sample stems from a study of CD4 T cells in relation to SARS-CoV-2 and coronaviruses. Study-level points and caveats: This crossreactivity analysis covered spike protein alone, no other viral proteins.

Sorted naive or memory CD4+ cells met CEF peptides for over 8 days. V was cut by 0 bases and J by 0 bases, with 12 bases left in between. The length of the CDR3 is 16 residues. CDR1 and CDR2 from the germline V gene are LGHNA and YNFKEQ. The sequence derives from an adult with COVID-19. The J gene is TRBJ2-7, the V gene TRBV4-2; D gene unclear. The sample was memory CD4+ T cells from PBMCs, cultured in vitro. CDR3: CASSQEYSEPSYEQYF. CDR3 DNA sequence: TGTGCCAGCAGCCAAGAGTACAGCGAGCCCTCCTACGAGCAGTACTTC.